Below are 21 T cell receptor beta chains sequenced from a single sample in a study of CD8 T cells in ankylosing spondylitis. TCRdb ran MiXCR on the 5' RACE reads and lists one entry per CDR3 protein. The data show tens of thousands of distinct CDR3 sequences, about 5.7% seen once. Sequencing used blood, either unsorted or a sorted T cell fraction (not recorded which). These TCRs come from a male donor with ankylosing spondylitis or in good health (not recorded which).

This clonotype was seen at least ten times. The V gene is TRBV6-2 or TRBV6-3, the J gene TRBJ2-7, with 8 nucleotides matching TRBD2. This CDR3 comprises 15 residues. The germline V gene has CDR1 MNHEY and CDR2 SVGEGT. The J segment lost 2 bases and the V segment lost 2 bases, leaving 5 bases of the junction unmatched. In DNA, the CDR3 is TGTGCCAGCAGTTACGGGGGGACTAGTACCTACGAGCAGTACTTC. Translated, it gives CASSYGGTSTYEQYF.

This clonotype was seen repeatedly, ten times or more. The DNA of the CDR3 is TGTGCCAGCAGCCTGGGGGGGGAATTCGGTTCACCCCTCCACTTT. Protein sequence: CASSLGGEFGSPLHF. The rearrangement uses TRBV11-3 and TRBJ1-6; D is possibly TRBD1 (5 bases). Trimming removed 5 bases from V and 9 bases from J, with 17 bases in between. Per germline, CDR1 SGHNT and CDR2 YENEEA. The CDR3 totals 15 residues. Combining the CDR3 with reference TRBV11-3 and TRBJ1-6 gives the whole variable domain EAGVVQSPRYKIIEKKQPVAFWCNPISGHNTLYWYLQNLGQGPELLIRYENEEAVDDSQLPKDRFSAERLKGVDSTLKIQPAELGDSAVYLCASSLGGEFGSPLHFGNGTRLTVT.

This clonotype was seen repeatedly, ten times or more. V and J are TRBV29-1 and TRBJ1-5, with unresolved D. Germline V lookup: CDR1 SQVTM, CDR2 ANQGSEA. CDR3 length: 12 residues. The V end lost 4 bases, the J end lost 1 base, and 5 bases lay between the germline ends. The CDR3 DNA sequence: TGCAGCGTTGTTGACAGCAATCAGCCCCAGCATTTT. Encoded protein: CSVVDSNQPQHF.

This clonotype was observed many times. The V and J genes are TRBV20-1 and TRBJ2-1; D is perhaps TRBD2 (7 bases). Trimming removed 7 bases at V and 0 bases at J, with 19 bases between. This CDR3 has 16 residues. CDR1 DFQATT and CDR2 SNEGSKA come from the germline V gene (reference sequence). CDR3 nucleotides: TGCAGTGTCCCGGGGGGCGGGGGAATCTCCTACAATGAGCAGTTCTTC. Protein product: CSVPGGGGISYNEQFF.

Ten or more counts support this clonotype. The chain is built from TRBV7-2 and TRBJ2-1, with 11 bases fitting TRBD1. The trim removed 3 bases at V and 6 bases at J, leaving 4 bases unmatched. CDR1 SGHTA and CDR2 FQGNSA come from the germline V gene. The CDR3 has 15 residues. CDR3 protein: CASSLLGQGANEQFF. The CDR3 region has the DNA TGTGCCAGCAGCTTGTTAGGACAGGGGGCCAATGAGCAGTTCTTC.

Many counts were recorded for this clonotype. The chain combines TRBV5-1 with TRBJ2-7; D perhaps matches TRBD2 (5 bases). The CDR3 length is 15 residues. Germline V lookup: CDR1 SGHRS, CDR2 YFSETQ. V was clipped by 6 bases and J by 5 bases, with 21 bases between them. The DNA of the CDR3 is TGCGCCAGCACGACGTCTGTGCTCGGGGAGAACGAGCAGTACTTC. Its translation is CASTTSVLGENEQYF.

This clonotype was recorded at least ten times. This sequence joins TRBV27 and TRBJ1-5; no clear D gene. The length of the CDR3 is 13 residues. Trimming removed 3 bases at V and 1 base at J, with 4 bases between. The V gene's germline CDR1 is MNHEY and CDR2 SMNVEV (reference sequence). The CDR3 loop is CASSFVSNQPQHF. CDR3 coding DNA: TGTGCCAGCAGTTTCGTAAGCAATCAGCCCCAGCATTTT.

The sample holds many counts of this clonotype. The chain recombines TRBV5-1 with TRBJ1-1, with TRBD1 matching 10 bases. The CDR3 contains 15 residues. The V segment lost 3 bases and the J segment 3 bases; nucleotides outside the gene matches: 5. CDR1 and CDR2 from the germline V gene are SGHRS and YFSETQ. CDR3 sequence reads: CASSYPGTGDTEAFF. The CDR3 region has the DNA TGCGCCAGCAGCTACCCAGGGACAGGGGACACTGAAGCTTTCTTT.

This clonotype was observed many times. The genes are TRBV9 and TRBJ2-1; 13 bases agree with TRBD2. The CDR3 is made up of 20 amino acids. Germline V gives CDR1 SGDLS, CDR2 YYNGEE. V was pared by 0 bases and J by 1 base, with 10 bases of the junction left unmatched. This CDR3 reads CASSVVSLGTSGDSYNEQFF. CDR3 nucleotide sequence: TGTGCCAGCAGCGTAGTATCGTTAGGGACTAGCGGGGATTCCTACAATGAGCAGTTCTTC.

The sample holds many counts of this clonotype. The chain uses TRBV6-2 or TRBV6-3 and TRBJ2-2; TRBD2 aligns across 9 bases. Germline CDR1 and CDR2: MNHEY and SVGEGT. Trimming cost V 2 bases and J 9 bases; bases outside gene matches: 4. This CDR3 is 14 amino acids long. CDR3 coding DNA: TGTGCCAGCAGTTACGGGACTAGCCTCTGGGAGCTGTTTTTT. Residues: CASSYGTSLWELFF.

This clonotype was seen at least ten times. The chain has TRBV12-3 or TRBV12-4 and TRBJ2-3; a weak D match, TRBD1 (5 bases). The CDR3 has 14 residues. V was trimmed by 5 bases and J by 4 bases, leaving 13 bases between them. The DNA of the CDR3 is TGTGCCAGCAGTCTGGACACGGTGGCAGATACGCAGTATTTT. It translates to CASSLDTVADTQYF.

This clonotype was seen at least ten times. The V gene is TRBV3-1, the J gene TRBJ1-1; 10 bases are a match to TRBD1. The germline V gene encodes CDR1 LGHDT and CDR2 YNNKEL (reference sequence). The CDR3 has 16 amino acids. The junction had 7 bases not matched to a gene; V was cut back by 4 bases and J by 2 bases. CDR3 DNA: TGTGCCAGCAGCCCGGGGACAGGGGCCACAAACACTGAAGCTTTCTTT. Translation: CASSPGTGATNTEAFF.

This clonotype was found many times. This chain joins TRBV6-1 and TRBJ2-7; 10 positions match TRBD1. In germline, CDR1 is MNHNS, CDR2 SASEGT. The length of the CDR3 is 15 residues. The V gene end was trimmed by 8 bases and the J gene end by 5 bases; junction bases not matched to a gene: 12. The CDR3 region is CASHRSGTGAHEQYF. The CDR3 DNA reads TGTGCCAGCCACCGCTCCGGGACAGGGGCCCACGAGCAGTACTTC.

This rearrangement joins TRBV7-2 to TRBJ2-1; TRBD1 agrees at 8 bases. This CDR3 has 13 amino acids. Germline trimming cut 1 base from V and 15 bases from J; bases unmatched to any gene: 8. Per germline, CDR1 SGHTA and CDR2 FQGNSA. CDR3 in amino acids: CASSLGLRDRLFF. The CDR3 coding sequence is TGTGCCAGCAGCTTAGGATTGCGGGACAGGCTGTTCTTC.

The sample holds many counts of this clonotype. The chain is built from TRBV3-1 and TRBJ2-7; possible D gene TRBD1, 6 bases. Germline lookup yields CDR1 LGHDT and CDR2 YNNKEL (reference sequence). The length of the CDR3 is 13 residues. V dropped 7 bases and J dropped 0 bases, with 10 bases sitting between them. The CDR3 loop is CASTDRSSYEQYF. In DNA form, the CDR3 reads TGTGCCAGCACCGACAGGAGCTCCTACGAGCAGTACTTC.

In this sample, this clonotype turned up many times. CDR3 sequence: CASSSGTGGVIVYEQYF. The CDR3 DNA is TGTGCCAGCAGTTCCGGGACAGGGGGCGTAATCGTCTACGAGCAGTACTTC. V gene TRBV6-2 or TRBV6-3 combines with J gene TRBJ2-7; 12 bases are shared with TRBD1. CDR3 length: 17 amino acids. V lost 4 bases, J lost 3 bases, and 10 bases stayed unmatched. Germline CDR1 is MNHEY and CDR2 is SVGEGT.

This clonotype was detected many times. V and J are TRBV3-1 and TRBJ1-2; possibly TRBD1 for D (5 bases). Germline CDR1 LGHDT, CDR2 YNNKEL (reference sequence). The CDR3 is made up of 14 amino acids. The V end lost 1 base, the J end lost 6 bases, and 12 bases lay between the germline ends. For the CDR3, the DNA is TGTGCCAGCAGCCAAGTGGTGACAGTAAATGGCTACACCTTC. This sequence encodes CASSQVVTVNGYTF.

This clonotype was picked up many times. The rearrangement joins TRBV7-3 to TRBJ2-1, with 16 bases matching TRBD2. After removal of 0 bases from V and 6 bases from J, the junction contained 5 bases not matched to a gene. There are 18 residues in the CDR3. The germline V gene encodes CDR1 SGHTA and CDR2 FQGTGA. The CDR3 sequence is CASSLTGLAGGPINEQFF. In DNA form, the CDR3 reads TGTGCCAGCAGCTTAACGGGACTAGCGGGGGGGCCGATCAATGAGCAGTTCTTC.

The V gene is TRBV12-3 or TRBV12-4, the J gene TRBJ1-3, with D uncertain. The V and J ends lost 0 bases and 4 bases respectively, with 10 bases between them. The CDR3 has 15 amino acids. DNA of the CDR3: TGTGCCAGCAGTTTAGCGGCGTCTTACGGAAACACCATATATTTT. Protein sequence: CASSLAASYGNTIYF.

This clonotype was recorded many times. The CDR3 coding sequence is TGTGCCAGCAGCAAAGCGCCCCAGGGGCGGAAGTCACCCCTCCACTTT. This translates into CASSKAPQGRKSPLHF. The chain recombines TRBV21-1 with TRBJ1-6; the table's D call of TRBD1 was not tested on the DNA. TRBV21-1 is described as a pseudogene. This CDR3 contains 16 residues.

This clonotype was counted many times. The chain couples TRBV29-1 to TRBJ1-2, with D unresolved. The CDR3 is 14 amino acids. V was pared by 0 bases and J by 8 bases, with 16 bases between. The germline V gene encodes CDR1 SQVTM and CDR2 ANQGSEA. The CDR3 nucleotides are TGCAGCGTTGAAGAAAGACAAGGCCGTCGGGGCTACACCTTC. It specifies CSVEERQGRRGYTF.